These 12 T cell receptor beta chains came from one sample sequenced in a study of regulatory T cells in long-lasting Graves disease. Libraries of TCR beta came from iRepertoire HTBI primers plus Arm-PCR of CDR3 regions. TCRdb reanalysed the multiplex PCR reads using MiXCR and keeps one entry per CDR3 protein. In the table there are over 650,000 distinct CDR3 sequences, about 30% of which are singletons. The sample's time point: persistent/refractory GD, antithyroid drugs over 5 years with positive TRAb. Making the TCR library involved RNA that had been extracted from PBMCs. This specimen consisted of peripheral blood mononuclear cells (PBMCs), obtained when the disease was refractory, from a patient treated with antithyroid drugs. Every receptor here comes from a female donor with Graves disease.

A few counts support this clonotype. This rearrangement joins TRBV6-5 to TRBJ1-1; D not resolved. Germline CDR1 is MNHEY and CDR2 is SVGAGI. This CDR3 region has 15 residues. With 2 bases removed from V and 0 bases from J, the gap between germline ends came to 10 bases. Here the CDR3 DNA reads TGTGCCAGCAGTTACGTGGGGTCCATGAACACTGAAGCTTTCTTT. Encoded protein: CASSYVGSMNTEAFF.

V usage is TRBV29-1 and J usage is TRBJ1-1; a possible D gene is TRBD1 (6 bases). V dropped 5 bases and J dropped 3 bases, with 13 bases sitting between them. Germline V gene data show CDR1 as SQVTM and CDR2 as ANQGSEA. The CDR3 contains 13 residues. The CDR3 sequence: CSVSGKGDTEAFF. CDR3 DNA: TGCAGCGTTTCAGGAAAGGGGGACACTGAAGCTTTCTTT.

CDR3 sequence reads: CASTEGAYEQYF. The CDR3 DNA reads as TGTGCCAGCACCGAGGGGGCCTACGAGCAGTACTTC. J is TRBJ2-7 and V is TRBV7-9; a weak D match, TRBD1 (6 bases). CDR3 length equals 12 residues. V was shortened by 7 bases and J by 2 bases, with 9 bases between the two germline ends. Germline-derived CDR1 and CDR2 are SEHNR and FQNEAQ (reference sequence).

The CDR3 DNA follows: TGCAGCGTTGAACCGGCCTACGAGCAGTACTTC. Translating it yields CSVEPAYEQYF. V and J are TRBV29-1 and TRBJ2-7, with D unresolved. Trimming took off 2 bases at V and 2 bases at J, with 4 bases between the two ends. Germline lookup yields CDR1 SQVTM and CDR2 ANQGSEA. There are 11 residues in the CDR3.

This rearrangement joins TRBV11-3 to TRBJ2-2, with D hard to call. V was pared by 0 bases and J by 5 bases, with 4 bases between. This CDR3 region has 13 residues. Germline V gene lookup returns CDR1 SGHNT and CDR2 YENEEA. The CDR3 nucleotides read TGTGCCAGCAGCTTAGAGGAGACCGGGGAGCTGTTTTTT. Its protein is CASSLEETGELFF.

This clonotype has only a few counts. V is TRBV28 and J is TRBJ1-4, with a possible D match to TRBD1 (6 bases). This CDR3 spans 13 amino acids. Trimming took 10 bases from V and 12 from J, leaving 21 bases between them. Germline V lookup: CDR1 MDHEN, CDR2 SYDVKM. CDR3 nucleotides: TGTGCCACCCTAGGACAGCAGAGAGTCCAACTGTTTTTT. This encodes CATLGQQRVQLFF.

This clonotype was observed a few times. This rearrangement joins TRBV29-1 to TRBJ1-1; D call uncertain. The CDR3 runs to 14 residues. V lost 1 base, J lost 5 bases, and 14 bases lay in between. CDR1 SQVTM and CDR2 ANQGSEA come from the germline V gene. The CDR3 bases are TGCAGCGTTGAAGGGCGGGCAGCCCGGACTGAAGCTTTCTTT. Protein product: CSVEGRAARTEAFF. Using reference TRBV29-1 and TRBJ1-1 for the parts outside the CDR3, the full variable domain is SAVISQKPSRDICQRGTSLTIQCQVDSQVTMMFWYRQQPGQSLTLIATANQGSEATYESGFVIDKFPISRPNLTFSTLTVSNMSPEDSSIYLCSVEGRAARTEAFFGQGTRLTVV.

This clonotype appeared a few times. The V and J genes are TRBV25-1 and TRBJ1-2; 8 nucleotides match TRBD1. Germline V gene lookup returns CDR1 MGHDK and CDR2 SYGVNS. The CDR3 is 14 residues long. V shed 7 bases, J shed 2 bases, and the junction held 6 bases outside the gene matches. CDR3 in DNA: TGTGCCAGCACGAACAGGGGGAACAACTATGGCTACACCTTC. Encoded protein: CASTNRGNNYGYTF.

The chain employs TRBV6-1 and TRBJ1-1, with 9 nucleotides matching TRBD1. V was clipped by 6 bases and J by 3 bases; unmatched bases: 5. The germline V gene encodes CDR1 MNHNS and CDR2 SASEGT. The CDR3 has 14 amino acids. Written as DNA, the CDR3 is TGTGCCAGCAGCCGGGACAGGGCTGACACTGAAGCTTTCTTT. Its protein product is CASSRDRADTEAFF.

The gene calls are TRBV29-1 and TRBJ2-2; TRBD1 matches at 8 bases. From germline, CDR1 is SQVTM and CDR2 ANQGSEA. The CDR3 loop spans 14 amino acids. After removal of 4 bases from V and 3 bases from J, the junction contained 4 bases not matched to a gene. For the CDR3, the DNA is TGCAGCGTTGTTCCACAGGGGGACACCGGGGAGCTGTTTTTT. Encoded protein: CSVVPQGDTGELFF.

The chain has TRBV12-3 or TRBV12-4 and TRBJ2-7, with 8 bases lining up with TRBD2. V trimming: 4 bases; J trimming: 0 bases; junction bases outside the gene matches: 8. The CDR3 spans 16 residues. The CDR3 sequence: CASSYEERENSYEQYF. CDR3 nucleotide sequence: TGTGCCAGCAGTTACGAGGAGCGGGAGAACTCCTACGAGCAGTACTTC.

The chain combines TRBV5-1 with TRBJ2-5; 7 bases line up with TRBD2. The V segment lost 9 bases and the J segment 2 bases; nucleotides outside the gene matches: 10. The germline CDR1 and CDR2 sequences are SGHRS and YFSETQ. The CDR3 is made up of 14 amino acids. The CDR3 sequence: CAKSGLGIQETQYF. DNA of the CDR3: TGCGCCAAATCAGGACTAGGAATACAAGAGACCCAGTACTTC.